This T cell receptor beta chain stems from a study of cytomegalovirus exposure and HLA in healthy donors. Study observations and caveats: An ancestry cluster, one associated with Asian ancestry, reportedly showed fewer N-insertions than the approximately 700-donor mean in a later analysis. In a later analysis, the majority of CMV-associated beta chains seemingly showed HLA restriction. Later analysis associated a missense DCLRE1C variant with TCR beta V- and J-gene trimming. TCR beta V segments were, for the most part, productive about 87% or about 30% of the time in an earlier analysis.

Amplification used 60 Vbeta primers and 13 Jbeta primers. Profiling relied on immunoSEQ multiplex PCR, and the TCRdb table lists in-frame clones only, not all of them. The sample shows 130,000 or so clones, roughly 80% of them seen only once. To note about this clone: Its antigen is not known.

Trimming shortened V by 4 bases and J by 1 base, and 14 bases separated the two germline ends. The CDR3 covers 16 residues. The V gene's germline CDR1 is MNHEY and CDR2 SVGAGI. This clonotype was sampled from a woman between 50 and 59 years old in good health and CMV-seropositive. The chain recombines TRBV6-5 with TRBJ1-3; D may be TRBD1 (6 bases). Sequenced input: PBMCs. CDR3: CASSFGLGGSGNTIYF. The CDR3 DNA sequence: TGTGCCAGCAGTTTCGGCCTAGGGGGTTCTGGAAACACCATATATTTT.